This T cell receptor beta chain was sequenced for a study of a mutant IDH1 vaccine in newly diagnosed glioma. Assay used: immunoSEQ multiplex PCR; TCRdb lists only in-frame clones, some missing. The table has fewer than 45,000 clones, 92% seen once. Time point noted: baseline, week 1 (first vaccination visit). The treatment is: pre-vaccination baseline after standard-of-care therapy. Trimming took 1 base from V and 5 from J, leaving 8 bases between them. The CDR3 is made up of 13 amino acids. CDR1 is KGHSH, CDR2 LQKENI, per germline. This TCR was recovered from a man aged 18 to 30 with glioma. Sequencing used PBMCs, obtained from a glioma patient treated with radiotherapy, temozolomide or both. The gene calls are TRBV18 and TRBJ1-1, with TRBD1 as a possible D gene (6 bases). Here the CDR3 reads CASSPQGGTEAFF. CDR3 in DNA: TGTGCCAGCTCACCACAGGGGGGGACTGAAGCTTTCTTT.